This entry is about one T cell receptor (beta chain). Trimming removed 0 bases at V and 6 bases at J, with 20 bases between. The CDR3 length is 17 residues. Germline V CDR1 and CDR2: SGHRS, YFSETQ. The sample comes from a study of technical replicates of blood from several donors. Sequencing used immunoSEQ multiplex PCR; TCRdb keeps in-frame clones, though not all of them. This sample has tens of thousands of clones; roughly 94% occur once, and the top ten carry 0.25% to 0.3%. V gene TRBV5-1 combines with J gene TRBJ2-3; possibly TRBD2 for D (7 bases). This receptor was obtained from a human donor in good health. The sample comprised T cells isolated from PBMCs. The CDR3 sequence: CASSLAGRGAPWDTQYF. The CDR3 nucleotides are TGCGCCAGCAGCTTGGCAGGTCGGGGGGCCCCATGGGATACGCAGTATTTT.